The sample holds a few counts of the clone carrying this T cell receptor beta chain. The antigen remains unidentified. These data originate in a study of identical twins. CDR1 and CDR2 from the germline V gene are MNHEY and SVGAGI. The CDR3 has 12 amino acids. V lost 3 bases and J lost 6, with 5 bases in between. Study-level results: Cross-sectional statistics, not tracking of the same donors, supported the conclusions. Models underpredicted monozygotic twin sharing of out-of-frame TCR alpha. Cord blood beta clonotypes that were abundant carried fewer insertions, and memory repertoires showed no such trend.

A single record per CDR3 protein comes from TCRdb applying MiXCR to the 5' RACE reads. The sample holds around 480,000 distinct CDR3 sequences, 12% to 15% seen once. Another study also made use of these data, one on yellow fever vaccine responses in identical twins. According to that study: Vaccine-induced T cell responses in twins were reportedly observed to appear partly convergent, partly personalized.

The receptor comes from a woman between 18 and 30 years old in good health. The chain combines TRBV6-5 with TRBJ2-2; D unclear. Material for sequencing was CD4+ T cells sorted from blood. The CDR3 DNA reads as TGTGCCAGCAGTTATCTGGCCGGGGAGCTGTTTTTT. Protein: CASSYLAGELFF.